This paragraph reports one TCR beta chain. Combining iRepertoire HTBI primers with Arm-PCR of CDR3 regions, the authors built TCR beta libraries. TCRdb reprocessed the multiplex PCR reads via MiXCR and lists one record per CDR3 protein. The sample has 500,000 to 700,000 distinct CDR3 sequences; 30% are singletons. The data stem from a study of regulatory T cells in long-lasting Graves disease. Trimming took 4 bases from V and 1 from J, leaving 8 bases between them. Germline V gene data show CDR1 as ENHRY and CDR2 as SYGVKD. This CDR3 has 14 residues. As to time point: persistent/refractory GD, antithyroid drugs over 5 years with positive TRAb. Construction of the TCR library relied on RNA isolated from PBMCs.

This receptor was taken from a female donor with Graves disease. This sequence joins TRBV10-3 and TRBJ1-5; the D is unclear. The specimen comprised peripheral blood mononuclear cells (PBMCs), sampled when the disease was refractory, from a patient treated with antithyroid drugs. CDR3 protein: CAISAQTSNQPQHF. The DNA of the CDR3 is TGTGCCATCAGTGCACAGACCAGCAATCAGCCCCAGCATTTT.